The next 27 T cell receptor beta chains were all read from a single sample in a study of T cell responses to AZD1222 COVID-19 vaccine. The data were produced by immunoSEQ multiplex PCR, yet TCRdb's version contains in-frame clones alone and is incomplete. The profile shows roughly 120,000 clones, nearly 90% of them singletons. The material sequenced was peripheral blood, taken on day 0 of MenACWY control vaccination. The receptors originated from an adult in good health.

The CDR3 DNA is TGTGCCAGTTATAGGGGGACCTATGGCTACACCTTC. Its protein product is CASYRGTYGYTF. The chain links TRBV19 to TRBJ1-2; TRBD1 might be the D (6 bases). Germline V CDR1 and CDR2: LNHDA, SQIVND (reference sequence). The CDR3 covers 12 residues. The V end lost 8 bases, the J end lost 4 bases, and 11 bases lay between the germline ends.

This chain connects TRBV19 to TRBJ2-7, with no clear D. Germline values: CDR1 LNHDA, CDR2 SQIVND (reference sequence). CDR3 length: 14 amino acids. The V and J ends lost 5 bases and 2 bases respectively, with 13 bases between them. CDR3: CASSLQDGPYEQYF. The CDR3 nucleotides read TGTGCCAGTAGTCTCCAGGACGGTCCCTACGAGCAGTACTTC.

CDR3 bases: TGTGCCAGCAGCCCCCAGGGGGGGGACAGCAATCAGCCCCAGCATTTT. This translates into CASSPQGGDSNQPQHF. The rearrangement joins TRBV7-8 to TRBJ1-5, with 7 nucleotides matching TRBD1. Germline values: CDR1 SGHVS, CDR2 FQNEAQ. The CDR3 is 16 residues long. J was trimmed by 1 base and V by 5 bases; bases with no gene match: 8.

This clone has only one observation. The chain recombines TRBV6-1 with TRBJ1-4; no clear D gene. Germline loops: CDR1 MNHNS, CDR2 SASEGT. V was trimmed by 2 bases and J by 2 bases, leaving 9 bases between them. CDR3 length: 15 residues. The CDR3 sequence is CASSEWAATNEKLFF. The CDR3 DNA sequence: TGTGCCAGCAGTGAATGGGCAGCTACTAATGAAAAACTGTTTTTT.

CDR3 coding DNA: TGTGCCATCAGGAACAGGGTCGAAGATACGCAGTATTTT. Amino acid sequence: CAIRNRVEDTQYF. V gene TRBV10-3 combines with J gene TRBJ2-3; tentatively, D is TRBD1 (6 bases). Trimming left V 6 bases short and J 5 bases short, with 12 bases between. This CDR3 contains 13 residues. Germline assignment: CDR1 ENHRY and CDR2 SYGVKD.

The CDR3 nucleotides read TGTGCCAGCAGCCCCGGGACAGGGTATGGCTACACCTTC. Its protein is CASSPGTGYGYTF. The V and J genes are TRBV7-6 and TRBJ1-2; TRBD1 matches at 9 bases. CDR3 length: 13 residues. Germline assignment: CDR1 SGHVS and CDR2 FNYEAQ. The ends lost 5 bases at V and 5 bases at J; junction bases unmatched: 3.

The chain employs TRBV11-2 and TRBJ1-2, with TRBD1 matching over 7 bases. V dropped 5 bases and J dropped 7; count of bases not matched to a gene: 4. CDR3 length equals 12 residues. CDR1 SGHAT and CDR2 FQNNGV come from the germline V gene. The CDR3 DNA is TGTGCCAGCAGCCGGGACAGAACTGGCTACACCTTC. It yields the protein CASSRDRTGYTF.

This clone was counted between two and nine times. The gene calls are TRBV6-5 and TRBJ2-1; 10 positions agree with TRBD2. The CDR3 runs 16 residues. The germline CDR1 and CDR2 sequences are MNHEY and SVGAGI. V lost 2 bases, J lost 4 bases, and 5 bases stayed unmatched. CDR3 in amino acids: CASSYDALAGYNEQFF. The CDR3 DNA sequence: TGTGCCAGCAGTTACGATGCACTAGCGGGATACAATGAGCAGTTCTTC.

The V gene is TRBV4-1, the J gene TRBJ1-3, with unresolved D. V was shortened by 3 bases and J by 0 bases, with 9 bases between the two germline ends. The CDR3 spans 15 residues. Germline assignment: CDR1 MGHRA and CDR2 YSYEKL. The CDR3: CASSQGLSSGNTIYF. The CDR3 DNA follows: TGCGCCAGCAGCCAGGGGTTGAGCTCTGGAAACACCATATATTTT.

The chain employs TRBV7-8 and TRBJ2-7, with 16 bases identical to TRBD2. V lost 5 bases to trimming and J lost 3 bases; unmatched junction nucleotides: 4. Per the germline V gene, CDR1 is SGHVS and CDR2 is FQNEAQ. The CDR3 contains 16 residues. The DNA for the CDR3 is TGTGCCAGCAGCCCCGGGACTAGCGGGAGGGGCTACGAGCAGTACTTC. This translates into CASSPGTSGRGYEQYF.

CDR3 amino acids: CASSSSLDVYNSPLHF. The DNA for the CDR3 is TGTGCCAGCAGCTCCAGCCTAGATGTATATAATTCACCCCTCCACTTT. This sequence joins TRBV9 and TRBJ1-6; unclear D gene. Trimming took 4 bases from V and 4 from J, leaving 15 bases between them. The CDR3 sequence is 16 residues long. Per germline, CDR1 SGDLS and CDR2 YYNGEE.

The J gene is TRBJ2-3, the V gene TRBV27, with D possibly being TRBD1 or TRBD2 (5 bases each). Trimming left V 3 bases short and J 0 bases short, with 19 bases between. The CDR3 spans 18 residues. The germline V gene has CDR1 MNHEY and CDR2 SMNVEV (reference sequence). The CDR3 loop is CASSFRFTGTTSTDTQYF. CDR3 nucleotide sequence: TGTGCCAGCAGTTTTAGGTTTACCGGGACGACTAGCACAGATACGCAGTATTTT.

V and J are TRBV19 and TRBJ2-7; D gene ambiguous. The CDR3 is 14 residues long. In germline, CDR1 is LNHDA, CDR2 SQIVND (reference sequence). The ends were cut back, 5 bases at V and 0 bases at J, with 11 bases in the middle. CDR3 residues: CASSEDRSSYEQYF. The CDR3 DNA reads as TGTGCCAGTAGTGAGGATAGGAGCTCCTACGAGCAGTACTTC.

The chain's CDR3 is CASSKNGAGTTDTQYF. CDR3 in DNA: TGTGCCAGCAGCAAAAACGGGGCGGGGACTACAGATACGCAGTATTTT. This chain joins TRBV7-2 and TRBJ2-3; TRBD2 might be the D (6 bases). V was cut by 5 bases and J by 3 bases, with 18 bases left in between. This CDR3 is 16 amino acids long. CDR1 is SGHTA and CDR2 is FQGNSA in the germline V gene.

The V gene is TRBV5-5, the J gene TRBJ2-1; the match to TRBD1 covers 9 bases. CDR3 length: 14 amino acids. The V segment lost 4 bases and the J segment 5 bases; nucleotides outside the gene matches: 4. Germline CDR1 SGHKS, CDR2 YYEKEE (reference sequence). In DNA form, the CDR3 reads TGTGCCAGCAGCCGGGACAGGGCAGACAATGAGCAGTTCTTC. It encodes CASSRDRADNEQFF. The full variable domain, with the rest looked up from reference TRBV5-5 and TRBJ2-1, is DAGVTQSPTHLIKTRGQQVTLRCSPISGHKSVSWYQQVLGQGPQFIFQYYEKEERGRGNFPDRFSARQFPNYSSELNVNALLLGDSALYLCASSRDRADNEQFFGPGTRLTVL.

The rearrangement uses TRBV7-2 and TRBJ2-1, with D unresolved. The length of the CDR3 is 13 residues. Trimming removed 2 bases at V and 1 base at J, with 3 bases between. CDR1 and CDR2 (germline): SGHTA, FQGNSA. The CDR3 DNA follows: TGTGCCAGCAGCTTAAATTCCTACAATGAGCAGTTCTTC. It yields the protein CASSLNSYNEQFF. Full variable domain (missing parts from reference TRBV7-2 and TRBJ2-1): GAGVSQSPSNKVTEKGKDVELRCDPISGHTALYWYRQSLGQGLEFLIYFQGNSAPDKSGLPSDRFSAERTGGSVSTLTIQRTQQEDSAVYLCASSLNSYNEQFFGPGTRLTVL.

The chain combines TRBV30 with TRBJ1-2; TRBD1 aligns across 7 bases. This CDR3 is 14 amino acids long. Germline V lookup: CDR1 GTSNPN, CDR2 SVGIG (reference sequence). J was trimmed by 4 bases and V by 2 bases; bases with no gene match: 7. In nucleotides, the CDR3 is TGTGCCTGGAGTACCCCAGGGGGGTTCTATGGCTACACCTTC. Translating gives CAWSTPGGFYGYTF.

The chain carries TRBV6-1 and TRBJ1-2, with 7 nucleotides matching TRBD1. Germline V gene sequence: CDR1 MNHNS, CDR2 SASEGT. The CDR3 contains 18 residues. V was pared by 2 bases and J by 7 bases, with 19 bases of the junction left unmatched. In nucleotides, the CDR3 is TGTGCCAGCAGTGAACCCCGGGAGGGGGCGCGGGGAGCTGGTGGCTACACCTTC. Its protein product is CASSEPREGARGAGGYTF.

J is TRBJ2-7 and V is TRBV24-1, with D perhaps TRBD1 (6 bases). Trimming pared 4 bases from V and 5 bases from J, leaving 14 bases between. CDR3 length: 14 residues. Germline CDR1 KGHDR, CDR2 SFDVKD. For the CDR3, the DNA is TGTGCCACCAGTGACCCTACAGGGTTGAACGAGCAGTACTTC. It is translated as CATSDPTGLNEQYF.

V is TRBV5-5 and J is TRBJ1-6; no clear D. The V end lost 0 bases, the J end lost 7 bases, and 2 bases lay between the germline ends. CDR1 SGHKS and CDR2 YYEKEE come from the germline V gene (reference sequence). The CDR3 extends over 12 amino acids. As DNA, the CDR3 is TGTGCCAGCAGCTTGGGAAATTCACCCCTCCACTTT. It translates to CASSLGNSPLHF.

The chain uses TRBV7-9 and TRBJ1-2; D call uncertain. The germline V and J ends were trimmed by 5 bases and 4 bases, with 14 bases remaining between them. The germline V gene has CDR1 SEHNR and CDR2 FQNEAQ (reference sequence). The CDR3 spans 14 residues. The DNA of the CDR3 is TGTGCCAGCAGCCCCCAGACCCCGGTCTATGGCTACACCTTC. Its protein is CASSPQTPVYGYTF.

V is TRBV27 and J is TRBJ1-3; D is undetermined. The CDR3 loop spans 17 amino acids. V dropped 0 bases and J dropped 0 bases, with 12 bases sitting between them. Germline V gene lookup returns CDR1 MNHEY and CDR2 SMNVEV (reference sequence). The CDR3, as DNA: TGTGCCAGCAGTTTATCTCCCCCGCAGAGCTCTGGAAACACCATATATTTT. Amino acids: CASSLSPPQSSGNTIYF.

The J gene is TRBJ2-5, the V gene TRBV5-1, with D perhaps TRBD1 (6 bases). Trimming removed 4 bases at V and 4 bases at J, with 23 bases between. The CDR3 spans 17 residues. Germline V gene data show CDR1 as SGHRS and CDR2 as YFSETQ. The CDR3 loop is CASSKAWGQAGRETQYF. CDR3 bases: TGCGCCAGCAGCAAGGCTTGGGGGCAGGCAGGGCGAGAGACCCAGTACTTC.

The CDR3 nucleotides are TGTGCCATCAGTGAGCCCTCTAAAGGGACAGGAGGCGACGAGCAGTACTTC. As protein: CAISEPSKGTGGDEQYF. The rearrangement links TRBV10-3 to TRBJ2-7; 8 nucleotides line up with TRBD1. The CDR3 extends over 17 amino acids. The germline gives CDR1 ENHRY, CDR2 SYGVKD. Germline trimming cut 2 bases from V and 5 bases from J; bases unmatched to any gene: 14.

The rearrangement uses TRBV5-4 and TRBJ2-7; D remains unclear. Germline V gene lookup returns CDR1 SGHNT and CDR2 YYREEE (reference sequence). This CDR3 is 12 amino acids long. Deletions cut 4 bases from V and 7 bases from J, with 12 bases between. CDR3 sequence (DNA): TGTGCCAGCAGCCCCCCTAACCAAGAGCAGTACTTC. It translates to CASSPPNQEQYF. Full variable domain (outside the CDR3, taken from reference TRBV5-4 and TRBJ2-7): ETGVTQSPTHLIKTRGQQVTLRCSSQSGHNTVSWYQQALGQGPQFIFQYYREEENGRGNFPPRFSGLQFPNYSSELNVNALELDDSALYLCASSPPNQEQYFGPGTRLTVT.

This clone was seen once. CDR3 in DNA: TGCGCCAGCAGCTATGGAGAAAAACTGTTTTTT. It specifies CASSYGEKLFF. The chain employs TRBV5-1 and TRBJ1-4, with D uncertain. CDR1 is SGHRS and CDR2 is YFSETQ in the germline V gene. The CDR3 runs to 11 residues. V shed 3 bases and J shed 8 bases, with 5 bases lying between them.

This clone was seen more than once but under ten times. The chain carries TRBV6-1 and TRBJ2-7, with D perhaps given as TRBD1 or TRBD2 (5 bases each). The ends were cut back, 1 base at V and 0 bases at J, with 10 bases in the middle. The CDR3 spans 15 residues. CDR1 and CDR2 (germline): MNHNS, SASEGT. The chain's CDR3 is CASSEVAGSSYEQYF. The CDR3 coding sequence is TGTGCCAGCAGTGAAGTCGCAGGGAGCTCCTACGAGCAGTACTTC.